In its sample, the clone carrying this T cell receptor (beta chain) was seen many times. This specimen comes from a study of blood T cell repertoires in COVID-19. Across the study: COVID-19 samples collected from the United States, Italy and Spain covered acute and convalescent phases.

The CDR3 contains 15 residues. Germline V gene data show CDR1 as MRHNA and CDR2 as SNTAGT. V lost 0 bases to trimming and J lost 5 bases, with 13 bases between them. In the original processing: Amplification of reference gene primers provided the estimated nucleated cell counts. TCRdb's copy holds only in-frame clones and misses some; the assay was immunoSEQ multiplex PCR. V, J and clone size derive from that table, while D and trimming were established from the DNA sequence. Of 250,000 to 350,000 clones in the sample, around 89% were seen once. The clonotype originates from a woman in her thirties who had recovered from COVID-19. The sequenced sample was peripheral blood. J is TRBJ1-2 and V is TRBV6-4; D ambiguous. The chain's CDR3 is CASSDSADNFYGYTF. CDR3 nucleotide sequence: TGTGCCAGCAGTGACTCGGCAGATAATTTTTATGGCTACACCTTC.